This TCR beta chain comes out of a study of CD8 T cells in ankylosing spondylitis. The table lists this clonotype with a few counts. TCRdb processed the 5' RACE reads anew with MiXCR; each CDR3 protein has one entry. The sample holds about 140,000 distinct CDR3 sequences, roughly 8.3% seen once. CDR1 and CDR2 (germline): MGHDK, SYGVNS. The CDR3 runs to 19 residues. V gave up 2 bases and J gave up 0 bases; unmatched junction bases: 15. This sequence originates from a male donor with ankylosing spondylitis. V gene TRBV25-1 combines with J gene TRBJ1-1; 7 positions match TRBD1. The sequenced material came from synovial fluid, either unsorted or a sorted T cell fraction (not recorded which). In nucleotides, the CDR3 is TGTGCCAGCAGTGAAGTCTTCGTAGTGAAGGGGGCCCTGAACACTGAAGCTTTCTTT. Its translation is CASSEVFVVKGALNTEAFF.